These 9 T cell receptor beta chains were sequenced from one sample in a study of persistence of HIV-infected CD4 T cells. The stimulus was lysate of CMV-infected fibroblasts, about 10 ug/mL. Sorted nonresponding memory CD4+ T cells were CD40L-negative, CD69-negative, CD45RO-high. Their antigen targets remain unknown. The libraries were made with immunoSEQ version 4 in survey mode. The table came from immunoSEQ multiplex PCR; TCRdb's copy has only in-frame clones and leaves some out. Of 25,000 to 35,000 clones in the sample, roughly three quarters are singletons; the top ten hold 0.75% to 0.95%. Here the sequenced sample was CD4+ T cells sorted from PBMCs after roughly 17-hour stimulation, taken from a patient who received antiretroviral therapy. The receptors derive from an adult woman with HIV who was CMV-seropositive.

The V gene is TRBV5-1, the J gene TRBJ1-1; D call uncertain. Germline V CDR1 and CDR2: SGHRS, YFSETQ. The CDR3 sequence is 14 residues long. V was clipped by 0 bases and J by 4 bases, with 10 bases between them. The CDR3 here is CASSLGDVGTEAFF. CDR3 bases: TGCGCCAGCAGCTTGGGGGATGTGGGCACTGAAGCTTTCTTT.

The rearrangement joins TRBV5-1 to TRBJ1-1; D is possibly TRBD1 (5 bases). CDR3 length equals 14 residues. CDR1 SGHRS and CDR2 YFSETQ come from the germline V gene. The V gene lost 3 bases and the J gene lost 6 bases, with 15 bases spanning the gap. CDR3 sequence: CASSWQGRTAEAFF. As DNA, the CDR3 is TGCGCCAGCAGCTGGCAGGGCAGAACGGCTGAAGCTTTCTTT.

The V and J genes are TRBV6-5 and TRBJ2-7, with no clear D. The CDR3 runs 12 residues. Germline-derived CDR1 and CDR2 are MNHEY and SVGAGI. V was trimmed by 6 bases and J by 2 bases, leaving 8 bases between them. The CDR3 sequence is CASSSATYEQYF. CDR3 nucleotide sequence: TGTGCCAGCAGCAGCGCGACCTACGAGCAGTACTTC.

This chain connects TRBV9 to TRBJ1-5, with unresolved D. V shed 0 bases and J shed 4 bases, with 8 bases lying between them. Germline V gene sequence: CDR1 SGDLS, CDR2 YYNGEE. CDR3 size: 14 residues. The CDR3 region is CASSVGAGNQPQHF. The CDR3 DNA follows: TGTGCCAGCAGCGTAGGGGCGGGGAATCAGCCCCAGCATTTT. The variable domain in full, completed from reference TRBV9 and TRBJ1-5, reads DSGVTQTPKHLITATGQRVTLRCSPRSGDLSVYWYQQSLDQGLQFLIQYYNGEERAKGNILERFSAQQFPDLHSELNLSSLELGDSALYFCASSVGAGNQPQHFGDGTRLSIL.

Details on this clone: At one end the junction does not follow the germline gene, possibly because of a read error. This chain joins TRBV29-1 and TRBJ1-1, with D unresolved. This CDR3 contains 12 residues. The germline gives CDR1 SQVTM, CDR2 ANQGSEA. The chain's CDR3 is CSVEVPGPLQVF. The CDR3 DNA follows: TGCAGCGTTGAAGTTCCCGGGCCGCTTCAGGTGTTT.

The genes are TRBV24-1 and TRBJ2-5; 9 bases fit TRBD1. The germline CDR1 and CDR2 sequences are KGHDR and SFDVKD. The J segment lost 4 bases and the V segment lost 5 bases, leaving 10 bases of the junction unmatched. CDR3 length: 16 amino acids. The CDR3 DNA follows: TGTGCCACCAGTGGAAGCAGGACAGGGGATCGAGAGACCCAGTACTTC. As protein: CATSGSRTGDRETQYF.

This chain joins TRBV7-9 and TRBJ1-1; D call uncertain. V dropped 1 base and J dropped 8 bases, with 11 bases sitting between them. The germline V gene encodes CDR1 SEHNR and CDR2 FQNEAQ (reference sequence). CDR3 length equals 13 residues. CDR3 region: CASSLEGRTEAFF. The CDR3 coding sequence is TGTGCCAGCAGCTTAGAGGGCCGCACGGAAGCTTTCTTT.

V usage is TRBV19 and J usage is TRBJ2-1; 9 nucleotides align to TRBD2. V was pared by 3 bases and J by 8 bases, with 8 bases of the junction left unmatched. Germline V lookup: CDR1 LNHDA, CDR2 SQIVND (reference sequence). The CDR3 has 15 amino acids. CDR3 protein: CASSILRGGRHEQFF. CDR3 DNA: TGTGCCAGTAGTATCTTGCGGGGGGGCCGTCATGAGCAGTTCTTC.

The CDR3 DNA reads as TGTGCCAGCAGCTTGGACGGGGCCAGATCACCCCTCCACTTT. It yields the protein CASSLDGARSPLHF. The gene calls are TRBV5-4 and TRBJ1-6; D possibly corresponds to TRBD1 (5 bases). V was trimmed by 0 bases and J by 10 bases, leaving 11 bases between them. Per germline, CDR1 SGHNT and CDR2 YYREEE (reference sequence). CDR3 length: 14 residues.